Here is one T cell receptor (beta chain) with its context. This sample was included in a study of control samples from healthy donors and cancer patients. TCRdb's table, derived via immunoSEQ multiplex PCR, lists solely in-frame clones and lacks some. Of about 120,000 clones in the sample, 88% were seen once. Germline V gives CDR1 GTSNPN, CDR2 SVGIG (reference sequence). Trimming cost V 2 bases and J 7 bases, with 12 bases left between them. The length of the CDR3 is 13 residues. This rearrangement joins TRBV30 to TRBJ2-1, with a tentative D call TRBD1 (6 bases). The receptor was derived from a middle-aged man in good health. Specimen: blood. The CDR3 sequence is CAWSKGGVNEQFF. The DNA for the CDR3 is TGTGCCTGGAGTAAAGGGGGAGTTAATGAGCAGTTCTTC.